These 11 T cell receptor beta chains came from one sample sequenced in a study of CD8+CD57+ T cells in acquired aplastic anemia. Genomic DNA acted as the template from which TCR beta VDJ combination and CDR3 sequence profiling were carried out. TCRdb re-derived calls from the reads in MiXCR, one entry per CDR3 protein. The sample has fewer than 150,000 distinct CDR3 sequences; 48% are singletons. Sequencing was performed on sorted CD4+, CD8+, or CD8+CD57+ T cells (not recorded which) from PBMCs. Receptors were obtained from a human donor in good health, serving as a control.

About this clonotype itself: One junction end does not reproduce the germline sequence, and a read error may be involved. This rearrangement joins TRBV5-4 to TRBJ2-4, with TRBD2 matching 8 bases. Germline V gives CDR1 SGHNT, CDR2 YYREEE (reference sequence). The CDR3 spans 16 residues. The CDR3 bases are TGTGCCCGCAGCTTTTCAGCGGGGGCGGCCAAAAACATTCAGTACTTC. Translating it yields CARSFSAGAAKNIQYF.

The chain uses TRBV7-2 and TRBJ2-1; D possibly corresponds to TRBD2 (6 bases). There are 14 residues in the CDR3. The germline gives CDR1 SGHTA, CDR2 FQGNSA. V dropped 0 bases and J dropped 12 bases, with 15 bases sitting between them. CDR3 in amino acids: CASSLALANGGQFF. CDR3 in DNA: TGTGCCAGCAGCTTAGCACTAGCTAACGGTGGGCAGTTCTTC.

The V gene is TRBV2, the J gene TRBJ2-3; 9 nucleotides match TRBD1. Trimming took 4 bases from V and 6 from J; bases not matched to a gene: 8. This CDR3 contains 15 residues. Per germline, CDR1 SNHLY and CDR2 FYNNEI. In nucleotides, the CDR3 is TGTGCCAGCAGTGCCGGGACAGGGCTTCGGGATACGCAGTATTTT. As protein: CASSAGTGLRDTQYF. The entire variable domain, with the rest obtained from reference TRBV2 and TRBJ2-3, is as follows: EPEVTQTPSHQVTQMGQEVILRCVPISNHLYFYWYRQILGQKVEFLVSFYNNEISEKSEIFDDQFSVERPDGSNFTLKIRSTKLEDSAMYFCASSAGTGLRDTQYFGPGTRLTVL.

For the CDR3, the DNA is TGTGCCTGGGATCGACAGGGGGGGAACACAGATACGCAGTATTTT. This translates into CAWDRQGGNTDTQYF. The V and J genes are TRBV30 and TRBJ2-3; TRBD1 agrees at 9 bases. The germline gives CDR1 GTSNPN, CDR2 SVGIG (reference sequence). The J segment lost 2 bases and the V segment lost 5 bases, leaving 8 bases of the junction unmatched. The CDR3 is made up of 15 amino acids.

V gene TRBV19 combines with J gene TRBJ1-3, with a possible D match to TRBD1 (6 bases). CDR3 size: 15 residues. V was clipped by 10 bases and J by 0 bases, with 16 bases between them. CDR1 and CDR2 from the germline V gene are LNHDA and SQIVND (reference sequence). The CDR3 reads CANLPGTHSGNTIYF. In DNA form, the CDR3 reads TGTGCCAACCTACCCGGGACACACTCTGGAAACACCATATATTTT.

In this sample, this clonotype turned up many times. The CDR3 DNA sequence: TGTGCCAGCAGCTTAGGACAGGGGTTTTACGAGCAGTACTTC. Translating it yields CASSLGQGFYEQYF. V and J are TRBV7-2 and TRBJ2-7, with 8 bases lining up with TRBD1. The CDR3 has 14 amino acids. V shed 1 base, J shed 4 bases, and the junction held 3 bases outside the gene matches. The germline V gene has CDR1 SGHTA and CDR2 FQGNSA.

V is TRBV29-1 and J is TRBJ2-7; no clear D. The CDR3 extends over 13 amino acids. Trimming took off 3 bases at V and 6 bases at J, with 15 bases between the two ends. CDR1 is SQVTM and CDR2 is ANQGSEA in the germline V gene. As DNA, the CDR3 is TGCAGCGTTGAGCCCCGACTCAGGAGCGAGCAGTACTTC. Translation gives CSVEPRLRSEQYF.

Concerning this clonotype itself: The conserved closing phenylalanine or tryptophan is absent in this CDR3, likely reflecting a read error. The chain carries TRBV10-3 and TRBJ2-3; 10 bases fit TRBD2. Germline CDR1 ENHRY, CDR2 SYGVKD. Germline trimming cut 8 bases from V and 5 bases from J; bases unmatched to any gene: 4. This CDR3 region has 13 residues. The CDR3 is CAIQRGGGDTQYL. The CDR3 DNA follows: TGTGCCATCCAGCGGGGGGGAGGAGATACGCAGTATCTT.

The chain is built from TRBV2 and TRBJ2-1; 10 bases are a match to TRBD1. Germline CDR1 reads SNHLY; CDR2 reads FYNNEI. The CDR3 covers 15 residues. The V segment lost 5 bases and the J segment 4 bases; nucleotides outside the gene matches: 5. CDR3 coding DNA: TGTGCCAGCAGTCAAGGACAGGGGGTTTACAATGAGCAGTTCTTC. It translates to CASSQGQGVYNEQFF.

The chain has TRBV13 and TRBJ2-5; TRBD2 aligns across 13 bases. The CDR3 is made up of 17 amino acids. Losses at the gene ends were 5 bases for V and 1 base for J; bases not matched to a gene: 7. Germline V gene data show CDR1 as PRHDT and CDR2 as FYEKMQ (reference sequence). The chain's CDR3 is CASSVGTSGASQETQYF. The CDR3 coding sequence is TGTGCCAGCAGCGTGGGGACTAGCGGGGCTAGCCAAGAGACCCAGTACTTC.

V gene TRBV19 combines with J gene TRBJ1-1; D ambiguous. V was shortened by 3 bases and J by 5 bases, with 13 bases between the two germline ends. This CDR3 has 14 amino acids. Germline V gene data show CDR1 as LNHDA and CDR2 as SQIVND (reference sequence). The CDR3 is CASSIFEGGTEAFF. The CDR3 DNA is TGTGCCAGTAGTATTTTTGAGGGTGGGACTGAAGCTTTCTTT.